This T cell receptor (beta chain) was identified during a study of OX40 agonist ivuxolimab in advanced cancers. Study results and caveats: Expanded peripheral T-cell antigen specificity went undetermined. The average count of expanded clones was higher among CD8+ T cells than among CD4+.

Germline loops: CDR1 SGHTA, CDR2 FQGNSA. The CDR3 is made up of 16 amino acids. V shed 2 bases, J shed 1 base, and the junction held 6 bases outside the gene matches. Comments on this clone: The antigen is undetermined.

TCRdb keeps only in-frame clones here, not all; method: immunoSEQ multiplex PCR. The data show tens of thousands of clones, about 85% seen once. The TCR comes from an adult with an advanced solid tumor such as melanoma, head and neck, liver or kidney cancer. V is TRBV7-2 and J is TRBJ2-3; 7 bases are shared with TRBD2. The source was CD4+ or CD8+ T cells sorted from blood, collected in a trial of the OX40 agonist ivuxolimab. The CDR3 region is CASSLPPGLRTDTQYF. The CDR3 nucleotides are TGTGCCAGCAGCTTACCCCCGGGACTACGCACAGATACGCAGTATTTT. Drawing the rest from reference TRBV7-2 and TRBJ2-3, the complete variable domain is GAGVSQSPSNKVTEKGKDVELRCDPISGHTALYWYRQSLGQGLEFLIYFQGNSAPDKSGLPSDRFSAERTGGSVSTLTIQRTQQEDSAVYLCASSLPPGLRTDTQYFGPGTRLTVL.